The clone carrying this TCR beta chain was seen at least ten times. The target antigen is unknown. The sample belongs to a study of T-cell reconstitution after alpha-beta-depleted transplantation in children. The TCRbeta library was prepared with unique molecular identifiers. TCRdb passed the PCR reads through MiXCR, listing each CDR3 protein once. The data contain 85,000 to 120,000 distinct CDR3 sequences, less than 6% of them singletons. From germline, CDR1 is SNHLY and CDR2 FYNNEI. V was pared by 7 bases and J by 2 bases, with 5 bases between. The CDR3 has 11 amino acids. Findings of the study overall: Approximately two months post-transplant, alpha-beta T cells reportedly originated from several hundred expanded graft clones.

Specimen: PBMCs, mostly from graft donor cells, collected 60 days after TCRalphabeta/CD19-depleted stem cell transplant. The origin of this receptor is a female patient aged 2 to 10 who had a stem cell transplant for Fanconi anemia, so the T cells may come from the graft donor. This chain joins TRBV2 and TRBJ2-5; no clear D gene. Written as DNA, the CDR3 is TGTGCCAGCACGGTGCAAGAGACCCAGTACTTC. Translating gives CASTVQETQYF. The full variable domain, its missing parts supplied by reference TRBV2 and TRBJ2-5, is EPEVTQTPSHQVTQMGQEVILRCVPISNHLYFYWYRQILGQKVEFLVSFYNNEISEKSEIFDDQFSVERPDGSNFTLKIRSTKLEDSAMYFCASTVQETQYFGPGTRLLVL.